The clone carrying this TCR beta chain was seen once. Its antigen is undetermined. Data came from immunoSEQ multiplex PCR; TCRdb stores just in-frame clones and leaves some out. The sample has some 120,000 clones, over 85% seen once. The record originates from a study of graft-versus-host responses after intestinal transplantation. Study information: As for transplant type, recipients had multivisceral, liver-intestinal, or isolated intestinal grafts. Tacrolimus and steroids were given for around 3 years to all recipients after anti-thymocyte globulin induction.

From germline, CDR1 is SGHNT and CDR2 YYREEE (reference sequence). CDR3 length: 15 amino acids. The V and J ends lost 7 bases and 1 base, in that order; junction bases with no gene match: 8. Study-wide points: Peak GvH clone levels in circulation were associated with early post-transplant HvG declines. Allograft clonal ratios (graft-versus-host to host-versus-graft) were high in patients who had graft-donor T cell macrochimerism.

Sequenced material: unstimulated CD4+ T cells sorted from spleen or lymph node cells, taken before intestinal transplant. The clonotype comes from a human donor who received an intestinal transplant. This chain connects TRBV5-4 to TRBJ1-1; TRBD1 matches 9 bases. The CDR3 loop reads CASLATGGANTEAFF. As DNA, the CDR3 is TGTGCCAGCTTGGCGACAGGGGGGGCGAACACTGAAGCTTTCTTT.